Described below is a single T cell receptor (beta chain) sequence and its context. The data were taken from a study of blood T cell repertoires in COVID-19. V lost 4 bases and J lost 1, with 20 bases in between. Germline values: CDR1 SGHKS, CDR2 YYEKEE (reference sequence). The CDR3 consists of 17 residues. Per the original data handling: How many nucleated cells were present was estimated from reference gene primer amplification. Only in-frame clones appear in the TCRdb table, and some are missing; sequencing was by immunoSEQ multiplex PCR. For V, J and clone size, that table is used; D and trimming come from the DNA. The data contain 200,000 to 250,000 clones, around 88% of them singletons.

The V and J genes are TRBV5-5 and TRBJ2-5, with D perhaps TRBD1 (6 bases). What was sequenced was peripheral blood. This sequence originates from a man older than 75 with acute or convalescent COVID-19. The CDR3 nucleotides read TGTGCCAGCAGCCCAGAAGGGGGAACCAATATCCAAGAGACCCAGTACTTC. This translates into CASSPEGGTNIQETQYF.